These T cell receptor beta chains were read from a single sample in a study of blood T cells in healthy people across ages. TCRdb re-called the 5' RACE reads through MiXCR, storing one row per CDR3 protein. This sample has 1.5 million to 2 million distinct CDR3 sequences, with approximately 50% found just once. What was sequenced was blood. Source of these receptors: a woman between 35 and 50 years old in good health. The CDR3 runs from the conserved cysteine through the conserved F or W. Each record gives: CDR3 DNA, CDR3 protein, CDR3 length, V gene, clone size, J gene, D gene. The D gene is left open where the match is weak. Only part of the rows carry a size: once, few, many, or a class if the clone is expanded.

CDR3nt: TGCAGTGCTAGAGATGGGGCAGGGGGCATCCACGAGCAGTACTTC
CDR3aa: CSARDGAGGIHEQYF
len: 15
v_gene: TRBV20-1
abundance: -
j_gene: TRBJ2-7
d_gene: TRBD1

CDR3nt: TGCGCCAGCAGCCGAGGGGTCAGGGAGGAGACCCAGTACTTC
CDR3aa: CASSRGVREETQYF
len: 14
v_gene: TRBV4-3
abundance: -
j_gene: TRBJ2-5
d_gene: -

CDR3nt: TGCGCCAGCAGCCAAGTACACAAGGGCACTGAAGCTTTCTTT
CDR3aa: CASSQVHKGTEAFF
len: 14
v_gene: TRBV4-3
abundance: -
j_gene: TRBJ1-1
d_gene: -

CDR3nt: TGTGCCAGCAGCCATCCTAGCGGCGGAGCAGATACGCAGTATTTT
CDR3aa: CASSHPSGGADTQYF
len: 15
v_gene: TRBV5-6
abundance: -
j_gene: TRBJ2-3
d_gene: TRBD2

CDR3nt: TGCGCCAGCAGCGTTAGCGGGGGGGGCTCCTACAATGAGCAGTTCTTC
CDR3aa: CASSVSGGGSYNEQFF
len: 16
v_gene: TRBV5-1
abundance: -
j_gene: TRBJ2-1
d_gene: TRBD2

CDR3nt: TGTGCCAGCATTGGAGAGGGCGGGGAGCAAGAGACCCAGTACTTC
CDR3aa: CASIGEGGEQETQYF
len: 15
v_gene: TRBV21-1
abundance: -
j_gene: TRBJ2-5
d_gene: -

CDR3nt: TGTGCCAGCAGTCCCCTAGCGGGGGAGGTGGACATTCAGTACTTC
CDR3aa: CASSPLAGEVDIQYF
len: 15
v_gene: TRBV28
abundance: -
j_gene: TRBJ2-4
d_gene: TRBD2

CDR3nt: TGTGCCAGCAGTTTATGGGGGCGACGAGTGCTAGCGGGGGCTGCAGATACGCAGTATTTT
CDR3aa: CASSLWGRRVLAGAADTQYF
len: 20
v_gene: TRBV28
abundance: few
j_gene: TRBJ2-3
d_gene: TRBD2

CDR3nt: TGTGCCAGCACCCTGACGGGAGTTAACTATGGCTACACCTTC
CDR3aa: CASTLTGVNYGYTF
len: 14
v_gene: TRBV7-2
abundance: -
j_gene: TRBJ1-2
d_gene: -

CDR3nt: TGTGCCAGCAGCCCAAGGGGACGTATCACTGAAGCTTTCTTT
CDR3aa: CASSPRGRITEAFF
len: 14
v_gene: TRBV7-3
abundance: -
j_gene: TRBJ1-1
d_gene: -

CDR3nt: TGTGCCAGCAGCTTAGGGGTTGAGGGGGACTATCGTTCACCCCTCCACTTT
CDR3aa: CASSLGVEGDYRSPLHF
len: 17
v_gene: TRBV7-9
abundance: -
j_gene: TRBJ1-6
d_gene: -

CDR3nt: TGTGCCAGCAGCCCACGGACAGGGGACGATACACCCGGGGAGCTGTTTTTT
CDR3aa: CASSPRTGDDTPGELFF
len: 17
v_gene: TRBV7-3
abundance: -
j_gene: TRBJ2-2
d_gene: TRBD1

CDR3nt: TGTGCTAGTGGGGACAGGGTACACAATGAGCAGTTCTTC
CDR3aa: CASGDRVHNEQFF
len: 13
v_gene: TRBV12-5
abundance: -
j_gene: TRBJ2-1
d_gene: TRBD1

CDR3nt: TGTGCCATACTAACGACAGCTTACTATGGCTACACCTTC
CDR3aa: CAILTTAYYGYTF
len: 13
v_gene: TRBV10-3
abundance: -
j_gene: TRBJ1-2
d_gene: -

CDR3nt: TGTGCCAGCAGCGCCCGAGGGGACCGAATCTACAATGAGCAGTTCTTC
CDR3aa: CASSARGDRIYNEQFF
len: 16
v_gene: TRBV7-9
abundance: -
j_gene: TRBJ2-1
d_gene: -

CDR3nt: TGCAGCGGTGGAAACCAAGGACCAAACACTGAAGCTTTCTTT
CDR3aa: CSGGNQGPNTEAFF
len: 14
v_gene: TRBV29-1
abundance: few
j_gene: TRBJ1-1
d_gene: -

CDR3nt: TGCGCCAGCAGCCAGGCAGGGGGAGGGGAAAGCTACGAGCAGTACTTC
CDR3aa: CASSQAGGGESYEQYF
len: 16
v_gene: TRBV4-3
abundance: few
j_gene: TRBJ2-7
d_gene: -

CDR3nt: TGCGCCAGCAGCTTCGAGGCCAATCAGCCCCAGCATTTT
CDR3aa: CASSFEANQPQHF
len: 13
v_gene: TRBV5-1
abundance: few
j_gene: TRBJ1-5
d_gene: -

CDR3nt: TGCAGCGCCGGGGGGGGCAGGGGAACGACGGGCTACACCTTC
CDR3aa: CSAGGGRGTTGYTF
len: 14
v_gene: TRBV29-1
abundance: few
j_gene: TRBJ1-2
d_gene: -

CDR3nt: TGCAGTGCTAACCGGACAATAAAGCCCCAAGAGACCCAGTACTTC
CDR3aa: CSANRTIKPQETQYF
len: 15
v_gene: TRBV20-1
abundance: -
j_gene: TRBJ2-5
d_gene: -

CDR3nt: TGTGCCAGCTCACGAGTACAAGAGACCCAGTACTTC
CDR3aa: CASSRVQETQYF
len: 12
v_gene: TRBV7-9
abundance: many
j_gene: TRBJ2-5
d_gene: -

CDR3nt: TGTGCCACCCAGGCCCACGAGCAGTACTTC
CDR3aa: CATQAHEQYF
len: 10
v_gene: TRBV28
abundance: -
j_gene: TRBJ2-7
d_gene: -

CDR3nt: TGCAGTGCTAGGTACAAGACTTACGAGCAGTACTTC
CDR3aa: CSARYKTYEQYF
len: 12
v_gene: TRBV20-1
abundance: -
j_gene: TRBJ2-7
d_gene: -

CDR3nt: TGCGCCAGCAGCCAAGAGATCTACAATGAGCAGTTCTTC
CDR3aa: CASSQEIYNEQFF
len: 13
v_gene: TRBV3-1
abundance: few
j_gene: TRBJ2-1
d_gene: -

CDR3nt: TGTGCCAGTAGTATCTTCTTAGGACAGGACTACAATGAGCAGTTCTTC
CDR3aa: CASSIFLGQDYNEQFF
len: 16
v_gene: TRBV19
abundance: -
j_gene: TRBJ2-1
d_gene: TRBD1

CDR3nt: TGCAGCGTCCGGGACGGGACCTACAATGAGCAGTTCTTC
CDR3aa: CSVRDGTYNEQFF
len: 13
v_gene: TRBV29-1
abundance: few
j_gene: TRBJ2-1
d_gene: -

CDR3nt: TGTGCCGGCAGCTTGGCCAAAGGGGCATGGAATTCACCCCTCCACTTT
CDR3aa: CAGSLAKGAWNSPLHF
len: 16
v_gene: TRBV7-2
abundance: -
j_gene: TRBJ1-6
d_gene: -

CDR3nt: TGTGCCAGCAGTGAACTGGACGGGAGGAGTTCACCCCTCCACTTT
CDR3aa: CASSELDGRSSPLHF
len: 15
v_gene: TRBV6-1
abundance: few
j_gene: TRBJ1-6
d_gene: -

CDR3nt: TGCAGTGCTCTTCGACAGCTCCAAGAGACCCAGGACTTC
CDR3aa: CSALRQLQETQDF
len: 13
v_gene: TRBV20-1
abundance: -
j_gene: TRBJ2-5
d_gene: -

CDR3nt: TGTGCCAGCAGTTTATATTCGGGGGGATGGACACAAGATACGCAGTATTTT
CDR3aa: CASSLYSGGWTQDTQYF
len: 17
v_gene: TRBV27
abundance: -
j_gene: TRBJ2-3
d_gene: TRBD2

CDR3nt: TGTGCTAGCAGCGCCAGGGGGGTCCAAGAGACCCAGTACTTC
CDR3aa: CASSARGVQETQYF
len: 14
v_gene: TRBV7-7
abundance: -
j_gene: TRBJ2-5
d_gene: -

CDR3nt: TGTGCCAGCAGTCCCCGAGCGGGGATAGTCCAAGAGACCCAGTACTTC
CDR3aa: CASSPRAGIVQETQYF
len: 16
v_gene: TRBV27
abundance: -
j_gene: TRBJ2-5
d_gene: TRBD2

CDR3nt: TGTGCCAGCAGCTTAGCGCTAGGGCTAGCAACCCCCAATGAGCAGTTCTTC
CDR3aa: CASSLALGLATPNEQFF
len: 17
v_gene: TRBV7-2
abundance: few
j_gene: TRBJ2-1
d_gene: -

CDR3nt: TGTGCCAGCAGTTACAGTCGGGACAATGAGCAGTTCTTC
CDR3aa: CASSYSRDNEQFF
len: 13
v_gene: TRBV6-5
abundance: many
j_gene: TRBJ2-1
d_gene: -

CDR3nt: TGTGCCAGCTCACCACCGGCAGGGGTGGATTCCTACGAGCAGTACTTC
CDR3aa: CASSPPAGVDSYEQYF
len: 16
v_gene: TRBV18
abundance: -
j_gene: TRBJ2-7
d_gene: -

CDR3nt: TGTGCCAGCTCGCCCGTTCCGCGGGGGCCCTACAATGAGCAGTTCTTC
CDR3aa: CASSPVPRGPYNEQFF
len: 16
v_gene: TRBV18
abundance: few
j_gene: TRBJ2-1
d_gene: -

CDR3nt: TGCGCCAGCAGCTTCGGGACAGGGGCGACTGGGGATACGCAGTATTTT
CDR3aa: CASSFGTGATGDTQYF
len: 16
v_gene: TRBV5-1
abundance: -
j_gene: TRBJ2-3
d_gene: TRBD1

CDR3nt: TGTGCCAGCAGACCGCCGGGCAGCACAGATACGCAGTATTTT
CDR3aa: CASRPPGSTDTQYF
len: 14
v_gene: TRBV28
abundance: -
j_gene: TRBJ2-3
d_gene: -

CDR3nt: TGCAGCATAGGGACTAGCGGGGGGAAAGAGACCCAGTACTTC
CDR3aa: CSIGTSGGKETQYF
len: 14
v_gene: TRBV29-1
abundance: -
j_gene: TRBJ2-5
d_gene: TRBD2

CDR3nt: TGTGCCAGCAGCTTAACCGGATTTCAAAACTATGGCTACACCTTC
CDR3aa: CASSLTGFQNYGYTF
len: 15
v_gene: TRBV11-2
abundance: few
j_gene: TRBJ1-2
d_gene: -

CDR3nt: TGTGCCAGCAGCGTAGCTAGTGGACTCACGACCTATGAGCAGTTCTTC
CDR3aa: CASSVASGLTTYEQFF
len: 16
v_gene: TRBV9
abundance: -
j_gene: TRBJ2-1
d_gene: -

CDR3nt: TGTGCCAGCAGACCAGGGGTTCGAACTGAAGCTTTCTTT
CDR3aa: CASRPGVRTEAFF
len: 13
v_gene: TRBV12-3/TRBV12-4
abundance: -
j_gene: TRBJ1-1
d_gene: -

CDR3nt: TGTGCCAGCAGCCGTCAGACCTTACAGGGGGCTTGCGAGCAGTACTTC
CDR3aa: CASSRQTLQGACEQYF
len: 16
v_gene: TRBV7-2
abundance: -
j_gene: TRBJ2-7
d_gene: TRBD1

CDR3nt: TGTGCCAGCAGCCCACGAGCAGGGTTTTACAATGAGCAGTTCTTC
CDR3aa: CASSPRAGFYNEQFF
len: 15
v_gene: TRBV11-1
abundance: -
j_gene: TRBJ2-1
d_gene: -

CDR3nt: TGTGCCAGCAGCTCGGTTGGACAGATTAACTATGGCTACACCTTC
CDR3aa: CASSSVGQINYGYTF
len: 15
v_gene: TRBV7-8
abundance: -
j_gene: TRBJ1-2
d_gene: -

CDR3nt: TGTGCCAGCAGCCGAAATGGATTACGAGGGCAGTTCTTC
CDR3aa: CASSRNGLRGQFF
len: 13
v_gene: TRBV7-2
abundance: -
j_gene: TRBJ2-1
d_gene: -

CDR3nt: TGTGCGGTGCGCGCTGGGGCCAACGTCCTGACTTTC
CDR3aa: CAVRAGANVLTF
len: 12
v_gene: TRBV6-5
abundance: -
j_gene: TRBJ2-6
d_gene: -

CDR3nt: TGCAGCGTTAGGATGACAGGGGGGGATAGCAATCAGCCCCAGCATTTT
CDR3aa: CSVRMTGGDSNQPQHF
len: 16
v_gene: TRBV29-1
abundance: -
j_gene: TRBJ1-5
d_gene: TRBD1

CDR3nt: TGTGCCAGCAGCTTAGACAGCAGGGAAGGCCAGCCCCAGCATTTT
CDR3aa: CASSLDSREGQPQHF
len: 15
v_gene: TRBV7-2
abundance: once
j_gene: TRBJ1-5
d_gene: -

CDR3nt: TGCGCCAGCAGTCCGGGTGTTGCAAGCAATCAGCCCCAGCATTTT
CDR3aa: CASSPGVASNQPQHF
len: 15
v_gene: TRBV4-1
abundance: -
j_gene: TRBJ1-5
d_gene: -

CDR3nt: TGTGCCAGCAGCCAGGGAGGGGGCTGGAGCAATCAGCCCCAGCATTTT
CDR3aa: CASSQGGGWSNQPQHF
len: 16
v_gene: TRBV3-1
abundance: -
j_gene: TRBJ1-5
d_gene: TRBD1

CDR3nt: TGTGCCAGCAGTGAATACCCGGGCTCGAACACCGGGGAGCTGTTTTTT
CDR3aa: CASSEYPGSNTGELFF
len: 16
v_gene: TRBV25-1
abundance: -
j_gene: TRBJ2-2
d_gene: -

CDR3nt: TGTGCCAGCAGTGACGAACGAGGGTTGGGGGGCGGTCAGCCCCAGCATTTT
CDR3aa: CASSDERGLGGGQPQHF
len: 17
v_gene: TRBV27
abundance: -
j_gene: TRBJ1-5
d_gene: -